Listed below are T cell receptor beta chains from one sample, sequenced in a study of blood T cell repertoires in COVID-19. Assay: immunoSEQ multiplex PCR; the TCRdb copy retains only in-frame clones and omits some. Counted here are around 250,000 clones, over 75% occurring once; the ten biggest clones make up more than 0.55%. The sample was peripheral blood. These receptors all come from a human donor in a cohort sampled during active COVID-19. CDR3s include the opening cysteine and the closing phenylalanine or tryptophan. A D gene is named only where the DNA matches it firmly. A row's size may be missing; if present it is once, few, many or a size class.

>-|-|TRBV5-1|TRBJ2-7
TGCGCCAGCAGCTTGGCTGTGCGGCCGGACGAGCAGTACTTC
CASSLAVRPDEQYF
>-|-|TRBV5-1|TRBJ2-1
TGCGCCAGCAGCTTGGCCACGGACAGAGGCAATGAGCAGTTCTTC
CASSLATDRGNEQFF
>-|-|TRBV12-3/TRBV12-4|TRBJ1-2
TGTGCCAGCAGTTTATTTCGGGGGGCCGGCTACACCTTC
CASSLFRGAGYTF
>-|-|TRBV21-1|TRBJ1-5
TGTGCCAGCAGTCTTTTTACCGGACAGGGGTTAAGCAATCAGCCCCAGCATTTT
CASSLFTGQGLSNQPQHF
>TRBD2|-|TRBV5-8|TRBJ2-7
TGTGCCAGCAGCCCACCGAGTTGGAGCGGGGGCACCTACGAGCAGTACTTC
CASSPPSWSGGTYEQYF
>-|-|TRBV25-1|TRBJ2-5
TGTGCCAGCAGTTTAGAACAGTTTCAAGAGACCCAGTACTTC
CASSLEQFQETQYF
>TRBD1|-|TRBV9|TRBJ1-1
TGTGCCAGCAGCGTAGAGGCAGGGGGGCGGACTGAAGCTTTCTTT
CASSVEAGGRTEAFF
>TRBD2|once|TRBV3-1/TRBV3-2|TRBJ2-4
TGTGCCAGCAGCCAACTAACTAGCGGGGCTTCCAAAAACATTCAGTACTTC
CASSQLTSGASKNIQYF
>-|-|TRBV19|TRBJ2-2
TGTGCCAGTAACCTACCCGGGGCCGGGGAGCTGTTTTTT
CASNLPGAGELFF
>TRBD2|-|TRBV6-6|TRBJ2-3
TGTGCCAGCAGTCGACCGGGACTAGGAACTACAGATACGCAGTATTTT
CASSRPGLGTTDTQYF
>-|-|TRBV4-3|TRBJ2-6
TGCGCCAGCAGCCATGGACATTTCTCTGGGGCCAACGTCCTGACTTTC
CASSHGHFSGANVLTF
>-|-|TRBV7-9|TRBJ1-6
TGTGCCAGCAGCCCAACAGGCCGACAACAAAATAATTCACCCCTCCACTTT
CASSPTGRQQNNSPLHF
>-|-|TRBV7-2|TRBJ2-5
TGTGCCAGCAGCTTAGGGGGGCAGGCCCGAGAGACCCAGTACTTC
CASSLGGQARETQYF
>TRBD2|-|TRBV5-5|TRBJ2-1
TGTGCCAGCAGCCCATCTTTATTATCGCTAGCGGGAGTGCATGAGCAGTTCTTC
CASSPSLLSLAGVHEQFF
>-|-|TRBV12-3/TRBV12-4|TRBJ1-2
TGTGCCAGCACATACAGAGAGAACTATGGCTACACCTTC
CASTYRENYGYTF
>-|-|TRBV4-2|TRBJ2-1
TGTGCCAGCAGCCAAGAATTGGAGGGCTCCTACAATGAGCAGTTCTTC
CASSQELEGSYNEQFF
>-|-|TRBV19|TRBJ2-7
TGTGCCAGTAGTACACCCTACAGGGAGACCATCTACGAGCAGTACTTC
CASSTPYRETIYEQYF
>-|-|TRBV14|TRBJ2-3
TGTGCCAGCAGCCAAGTATTCCAGGATACGCAGTATTTT
CASSQVFQDTQYF
>TRBD2|-|TRBV18|TRBJ2-3
TGTGCCAGCTCACCCCGCGGACTAGCGGGAGGGTCAGATACGCAGTATTTT
CASSPRGLAGGSDTQYF
>TRBD2|-|TRBV10-1|TRBJ2-3
TGCGCCAGCACCGGGGGGGATACGCAGTATTTT
CASTGGDTQYF
>-|-|TRBV19|TRBJ2-7
TGTGCCAGTAAAGGAGCCTCCTACGAGCAGTACTTC
CASKGASYEQYF
>TRBD1|-|TRBV19|TRBJ1-3
TGTGCCAGTAGTACCATCACCGGGACAGGGGGAAACACCATATATTTT
CASSTITGTGGNTIYF
>-|-|TRBV3-1/TRBV3-2|TRBJ2-5
TGTGCCAGCAGCCAAGGAACCGGGAGCGGTGGGAAAGAGACCCAGTACTTC
CASSQGTGSGGKETQYF
>-|few|TRBV9|TRBJ2-1
TGTGCCAGCAGCGCCCGGACTCTAAATGAGCAGTTCTTC
CASSARTLNEQFF
>TRBD1|-|TRBV11-2|TRBJ1-1
TGTGCCAGCAGCCCGGGACAGGGGGCGACTGAAGCTTTCTTT
CASSPGQGATEAFF
>TRBD1|-|TRBV10-1|TRBJ2-2
TGCGCCAGCAGGGAAGGACAGGGGGCCGGGGAGCTGTTTTTT
CASREGQGAGELFF
>-|-|TRBV6-2/TRBV6-3|TRBJ2-5
TGTGCCAGCCGCCCGGACGGGGAGGCGGGGGAGACCCAGTACTTC
CASRPDGEAGETQYF
>TRBD1|-|TRBV5-6|TRBJ1-2
TGTGCCAGCAGCTTGCGGGGACAGGGGTTGGGGTTCAACTATGGCTACACCTTC
CASSLRGQGLGFNYGYTF
>-|-|TRBV9|TRBJ1-2
TGTGCCAGCAGCAGCGTCCGGGGAGATGGCTACACCTTC
CASSSVRGDGYTF
>TRBD2|few|TRBV7-9|TRBJ2-2
TGTGCCAGCAGCTTAGATTTTGTAGCGGGAGGGCGAACCGGGGAGCTGTTTTTT
CASSLDFVAGGRTGELFF
>-|-|TRBV30|TRBJ2-1
TGTGCCTGGAGTGTCCTGGGGTTGAGGGTGGCAAATGAGCAGTTCTTC
CAWSVLGLRVANEQFF
>-|-|TRBV7-3|TRBJ1-2
TGTGCCAGCAGCCCCACCGGGACTGAGTCAAACACCTTC
CASSPTGTESNTF
>-|-|TRBV6-1|TRBJ1-5
TGTGCCAGCAGTGAAGTGGGAGGCCTGCCGGATCAGCCCCAGCATTTT
CASSEVGGLPDQPQHF
>-|-|TRBV19|TRBJ1-5
TGTGCCAGTAGTATAGCCATAGATCAGCCCCAGCATTTT
CASSIAIDQPQHF
>TRBD1|-|TRBV18|TRBJ1-1
TGTGCCAGCTCACCTAGGGGACAGAAAGTGGGCACTGAAGCTTTCTTT
CASSPRGQKVGTEAFF
>-|-|TRBV6-5|TRBJ1-1
TGTGCCAGCACCAGAAACATGAACACTGAAGCTTTCTTT
CASTRNMNTEAFF
>-|-|TRBV3-1/TRBV3-2|TRBJ1-2
TGTGCCAGCAGCCAAGAGTCAATTTTTAACTATGGCTACACCTTC
CASSQESIFNYGYTF
>TRBD1|-|TRBV5-1|TRBJ1-1
TGCGCCAGCCGGATGGGACAGGATGGGGCGACTGAAGCTTTCTTT
CASRMGQDGATEAFF